The 27 T cell receptor beta chains below come from one sample, sequenced in a study of cytomegalovirus exposure and HLA in healthy donors. Both 60 Vbeta primers and 13 Jbeta primers went into the PCR. Sequencing used immunoSEQ multiplex PCR; TCRdb keeps in-frame clones, though not all of them. The top ten clones hold less than 3% of a sample with under 200,000 clones, approximately 70% of them seen once. The material sequenced was PBMCs. These receptors were collected from a middle-aged woman in good health and CMV-seropositive.

A few counts support this clone. V is TRBV29-1 and J is TRBJ1-3; perhaps TRBD1 as D (5 bases). Trimming removed 1 base from V and 0 bases from J, with 7 bases in between. In germline, CDR1 is SQVTM, CDR2 ANQGSEA. The CDR3 consists of 14 residues. The DNA for the CDR3 is TGCAGCGTTGAAGGCGGGGGCTCTGGAAACACCATATATTTT. Its translation is CSVEGGGSGNTIYF.

The genes are TRBV7-9 and TRBJ1-5; D remains ambiguous. The V end was cut by 6 bases, the J end by 5 bases, with 17 bases between. Germline CDR1 SEHNR, CDR2 FQNEAQ (reference sequence). CDR3 size: 15 residues. The CDR3 sequence: CASSPLDRRDQPQHF. The CDR3 DNA is TGTGCCAGCAGTCCACTTGACCGGAGAGATCAGCCCCAGCATTTT.

The chain combines TRBV10-3 with TRBJ2-1; maybe TRBD1 (6 bases). Between the trimmed V and J ends, which lost 3 bases and 2 bases, there was a span of 14 bases. Germline V gene lookup returns CDR1 ENHRY and CDR2 SYGVKD. The CDR3 has 16 amino acids. The CDR3 region is CAISDPQGSPYNEQFF. The CDR3 bases are TGTGCCATCAGTGATCCCCAGGGGAGCCCCTACAATGAGCAGTTCTTC.

V and J are TRBV6-1 and TRBJ1-1, with 7 positions matching TRBD1. This CDR3 is 14 amino acids long. Losses at the gene ends were 5 bases for V and 2 bases for J; bases not matched to a gene: 5. The germline V gene has CDR1 MNHNS and CDR2 SASEGT. CDR3 loop: CASSQQGYNTEAFF. CDR3 DNA sequence: TGTGCCAGCAGTCAACAGGGGTACAACACTGAAGCTTTCTTT.

The chain combines TRBV5-6 with TRBJ2-2; 9 bases are a match to TRBD2. The CDR3 contains 15 residues. V was clipped by 3 bases and J by 6 bases; unmatched bases: 6. The V gene's germline CDR1 is SGHDT and CDR2 YYEEEE. The DNA of the CDR3 is TGTGCCAGCAGCTCCGGGACTAGCTATTCCGGGGAGCTGTTTTTT. Its protein is CASSSGTSYSGELFF. Supplemented by reference TRBV5-6 and TRBJ2-2, the full variable domain reads DAGVTQSPTHLIKTRGQQVTLRCSPKSGHDTVSWYQQALGQGPQFIFQYYEEEERQRGNFPDRFSGHQFPNYSSELNVNALLLGDSALYLCASSSGTSYSGELFFGEGSRLTVL.

V gene TRBV5-1 combines with J gene TRBJ2-3, with D unresolved. Trimming stripped 0 bases from V and 5 bases from J, with 4 bases between. The germline V gene has CDR1 SGHRS and CDR2 YFSETQ. The CDR3 consists of 12 residues. The DNA for the CDR3 is TGCGCCAGCAGCTTGGATCTAGATACGCAGTATTTT. It yields the protein CASSLDLDTQYF.

The rearrangement links TRBV9 to TRBJ2-5; the match to TRBD2 covers 12 bases. The V gene's germline CDR1 is SGDLS and CDR2 YYNGEE. This CDR3 comprises 15 residues. Trimming took 4 bases from V and 5 from J; bases not matched to a gene: 6. CDR3 in DNA: TGTGCCAGCAGCCAGCGACTAGCGGGAGCGGAGACCCAGTACTTC. Its protein product is CASSQRLAGAETQYF.

Comment on this clone: The junction departs from germline at one end; a sequencing error may be responsible. The chain is built from TRBV18 and TRBJ1-1, with D perhaps TRBD1 (6 bases). From germline, CDR1 is KGHSH and CDR2 LQKENI. CDR3 length: 13 amino acids. CDR3 amino acids: CASSGQMNTEALF. The CDR3 DNA follows: TGTGCCAGCTCAGGACAGATGAACACTGAAGCTCTCTTT.

This chain connects TRBV7-2 to TRBJ2-7, with 11 positions matching TRBD2. This CDR3 has 16 residues. Trimming at V came to 0 bases and at J to 3 bases, leaving 4 bases not matched to a gene. Per the germline V gene, CDR1 is SGHTA and CDR2 is FQGNSA. The CDR3 loop reads CASSLAGTSGGYEQYF. In nucleotides, the CDR3 is TGTGCCAGCAGCTTAGCAGGGACTAGCGGAGGCTACGAGCAGTACTTC.

The chain recombines TRBV4-2 with TRBJ2-1; 12 bases line up with TRBD2. CDR3 length: 16 amino acids. Germline CDR1 is LGHNA and CDR2 is YNFKEQ. J lost 7 bases, V lost 1 base, and 5 bases had no gene match. The CDR3 nucleotides are TGTGCCAGCAGCCAAGCGGAGACTAGCGGGAGAAATGAGCAGTTCTTC. This translates into CASSQAETSGRNEQFF.

The gene calls are TRBV9 and TRBJ1-4; a weak D match, TRBD1 (6 bases). Trimming took 4 bases from V and 8 from J, leaving 12 bases between them. Germline values: CDR1 SGDLS, CDR2 YYNGEE. The CDR3 is made up of 13 amino acids. This chain's CDR3 is CASSRTVHEKLFF. CDR3 DNA sequence: TGTGCCAGCAGCCGGACAGTCCACGAAAAACTGTTTTTT.

CDR3 DNA: TGTGCCAGCAGCTTGCGGCGGGGGACCTACGAGCAGTACTTC. The encoded protein is CASSLRRGTYEQYF. The chain joins TRBV13 to TRBJ2-7; 7 bases agree with TRBD2. CDR3 length: 14 residues. V was pared by 3 bases and J by 2 bases, with 4 bases of the junction left unmatched. From germline, CDR1 is PRHDT and CDR2 FYEKMQ (reference sequence).

About this clone: The same CDR3 can be traced to other DNA sequences in this sample. The rearrangement links TRBV28 to TRBJ1-1, with D possibly matching TRBD1 (6 bases). Germline values: CDR1 MDHEN, CDR2 SYDVKM. V lost 9 bases and J 0 bases, leaving 8 bases between the germline ends. The CDR3 runs 12 residues. As DNA, the CDR3 is TGTGCCAGTGGGACATTGAACACTGAAGCTTTCTTT. It codes for CASGTLNTEAFF.

V and J are TRBV4-3 and TRBJ2-3; 10 bases line up with TRBD2. Trimming cost V 1 base and J 6 bases; bases outside gene matches: 13. The germline CDR1 and CDR2 sequences are LGHNA and YSLEER. This CDR3 has 18 residues. CDR3 sequence reads: CASSQVGGSSGSWDTQYF. CDR3 nucleotide sequence: TGCGCCAGCAGCCAAGTCGGGGGATCTAGCGGGAGCTGGGATACGCAGTATTTT.

The chain links TRBV7-2 to TRBJ2-7; 9 bases map to TRBD1. Trimming cost V 0 bases and J 6 bases; bases outside gene matches: 6. CDR3 size: 15 residues. Germline values: CDR1 SGHTA, CDR2 FQGNSA. The CDR3: CASSLASGTGSEQYF. CDR3 nucleotides: TGTGCCAGCAGCTTAGCATCCGGGACAGGGTCCGAGCAGTACTTC.

The table lists this clone with a count of one. The chain is built from TRBV10-2 and TRBJ2-7; TRBD1 matches 8 bases. The germline V gene has CDR1 WSHSY and CDR2 SAAADI. V was pared by 7 bases and J by 5 bases, with 1 base of the junction left unmatched. The CDR3 consists of 11 residues. The CDR3 nucleotides read TGCGCCAGCACAGGGGGCCACGAGCAGTACTTC. Its protein product is CASTGGHEQYF.

The chain links TRBV7-2 to TRBJ2-3; possibly TRBD2 for D (6 bases). V gave up 2 bases and J gave up 6 bases, with 12 bases separating them. Germline CDR1 and CDR2: SGHTA and FQGNSA. The CDR3 totals 14 residues. The CDR3: CASSLPGGFDTQYF. The CDR3 DNA reads TGTGCCAGCAGCTTACCCGGGGGTTTCGATACGCAGTATTTT.

V gene TRBV11-1 combines with J gene TRBJ2-3; 16 bases fit TRBD2. V shed 5 bases, J shed 2 bases, and the junction held 10 bases outside the gene matches. The CDR3 contains 19 residues. CDR1 and CDR2 (germline): SGHAT, FQDESV (reference sequence). The CDR3 DNA is TGTGCCAGCAGCCCTATGGGACTAGCGGGGGGGCCGAACACAGATACGCAGTATTTT. Its translation is CASSPMGLAGGPNTDTQYF.

This chain links TRBV5-1 with TRBJ1-5, with TRBD1 identical over 9 bases. Germline assignment: CDR1 SGHRS and CDR2 YFSETQ. Trimming at V came to 4 bases and at J to 5 bases, leaving 1 base not matched to a gene. The CDR3 length is 13 residues. CDR3: CASSRTGDQPQHF. The CDR3 DNA reads TGCGCCAGCAGCCGGACAGGGGATCAGCCCCAGCATTTT. The full variable domain, with the rest looked up from reference TRBV5-1 and TRBJ1-5, is KAGVTQTPRYLIKTRGQQVTLSCSPISGHRSVSWYQQTPGQGLQFLFEYFSETQRNKGNFPGRFSGRQFSNSRSEMNVSTLELGDSALYLCASSRTGDQPQHFGDGTRLSIL.

This chain connects TRBV6-5 to TRBJ2-3, with a tentative D call TRBD2 (6 bases). The germline gives CDR1 MNHEY, CDR2 SVGAGI. Trimming took 4 bases from V and 0 from J, leaving 11 bases between them. The CDR3 is made up of 15 amino acids. CDR3 nucleotides: TGTGCCAGCAGTTTGGCTAGCGCTAGCACAGATACGCAGTATTTT. It translates to CASSLASASTDTQYF.

The chain joins TRBV2 to TRBJ2-1; 8 bases agree with TRBD2. CDR1 and CDR2 from the germline V gene are SNHLY and FYNNEI. V lost 6 bases and J lost 5; bases outside the gene matches: 18. The CDR3 has 18 amino acids. The CDR3, as DNA: TGTGCCAGCAGGTGGGGACTAGTCAAAAGGAGGGGCGACAATGAGCAGTTCTTC. Translating gives CASRWGLVKRRGDNEQFF.

This clone was counted once. The junction does not match germline at one end; this may be a read error. The V gene is TRBV5-8, the J gene TRBJ1-1; 8 bases align to TRBD1. Per germline, CDR1 SGHTS and CDR2 YDEGEE. The CDR3 runs 16 residues. The CDR3, as DNA: TGTGTCAGCAGCTTGGTGCAGGGGGCATGGAACACTGAAGCTTTCTTT. Encoded protein: CVSSLVQGAWNTEAFF.

The chain employs TRBV15 and TRBJ1-2; maybe TRBD1 (5 bases). The CDR3 is 14 amino acids. Germline V gene data show CDR1 as LNHNV and CDR2 as YYDKDF (reference sequence). Trimming took off 3 bases at V and 3 bases at J, with 11 bases between the two ends. As DNA, the CDR3 is TGTGCCACCAGCAGGGACAACGGCGACTATGGCTACACCTTC. It translates to CATSRDNGDYGYTF. Using reference TRBV15 and TRBJ1-2 for the parts outside the CDR3, the full variable domain is DAMVIQNPRYQVTQFGKPVTLSCSQTLNHNVMYWYQQKSSQAPKLLFHYYDKDFNNEADTPDNFQSRRPNTSFCFLDIRSPGLGDTAMYLCATSRDNGDYGYTFGSGTRLTVV.

The chain uses TRBV27 and TRBJ1-1, with D possibly matching TRBD1 (5 bases). Germline CDR1 MNHEY, CDR2 SMNVEV (reference sequence). The CDR3 length is 17 residues. The germline V and J ends were trimmed by 2 bases and 1 base, with 17 bases remaining between them. For the CDR3, the DNA is TGTGCCAGCAGTTTAAACGGTTGGGAGGGGTCGAACACTGAAGCTTTCTTT. Its protein is CASSLNGWEGSNTEAFF.

The rearrangement joins TRBV6-1 to TRBJ1-5, with no clear D. Per the germline V gene, CDR1 is MNHNS and CDR2 is SASEGT. V gave up 2 bases and J gave up 1 base, with 9 bases separating them. The CDR3 is 15 amino acids. CDR3 coding DNA: TGTGCCAGCAGTGAAAACTCCAGGAGCAATCAGCCCCAGCATTTT. It codes for CASSENSRSNQPQHF.

This clone was found a few times. The rearrangement uses TRBV18 and TRBJ1-1; D gene unclear. This CDR3 spans 16 amino acids. V was pared by 8 bases and J by 5 bases, with 24 bases between. The V gene's germline CDR1 is KGHSH and CDR2 LQKENI. DNA for the CDR3: TGTGCCAGCCAGACAAGTAGGGAGCCAATAGGGACTGAAGCTTTCTTT. Its protein product is CASQTSREPIGTEAFF.

The chain is built from TRBV5-1 and TRBJ2-7; TRBD1 agrees at 10 bases. CDR1 SGHRS and CDR2 YFSETQ come from the germline V gene. V was clipped by 5 bases and J by 2 bases; unmatched bases: 7. The CDR3 covers 15 residues. CDR3 protein: CASSPGTGAPYEQYF. CDR3 DNA sequence: TGCGCCAGCAGTCCCGGGACAGGGGCACCCTACGAGCAGTACTTC. Full variable domain (outside the CDR3, taken from reference TRBV5-1 and TRBJ2-7): KAGVTQTPRYLIKTRGQQVTLSCSPISGHRSVSWYQQTPGQGLQFLFEYFSETQRNKGNFPGRFSGRQFSNSRSEMNVSTLELGDSALYLCASSPGTGAPYEQYFGPGTRLTVT.